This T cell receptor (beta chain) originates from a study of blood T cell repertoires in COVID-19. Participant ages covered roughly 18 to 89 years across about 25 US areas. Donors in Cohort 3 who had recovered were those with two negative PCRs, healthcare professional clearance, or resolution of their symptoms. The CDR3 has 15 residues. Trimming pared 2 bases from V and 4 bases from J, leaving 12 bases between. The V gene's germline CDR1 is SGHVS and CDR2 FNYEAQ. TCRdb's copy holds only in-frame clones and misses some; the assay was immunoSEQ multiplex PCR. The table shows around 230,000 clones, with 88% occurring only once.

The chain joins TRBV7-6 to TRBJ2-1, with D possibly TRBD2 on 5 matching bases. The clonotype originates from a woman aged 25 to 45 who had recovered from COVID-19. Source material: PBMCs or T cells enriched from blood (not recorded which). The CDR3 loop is CASSLSTRGYNEQFF. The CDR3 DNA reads TGTGCCAGCAGCTTAAGTACCCGAGGGTACAATGAGCAGTTCTTC.